This TCR beta chain is drawn from a study of T cell repertoires in cytomegalovirus infection. The wider study: CMV infection and matching HLA type were both indicated by public TCR beta signatures.

Findings of the study overall: CMV carriers having the relevant HLA were flagged by cumulative public TCR beta family frequency.

This clonotype was observed at least ten times. Its target is not known. From the reads, TCRdb called clonotypes with MiXCR, one entry per CDR3 protein. The sample records more than 500,000 distinct CDR3 sequences, 16% being singletons. Germline values: CDR1 LNHDA, CDR2 SQIVND (reference sequence). The CDR3 has 16 residues. V was clipped by 3 bases and J by 2 bases; unmatched bases: 9. Input material: CD8+ T cells from PBMCs. The gene calls are TRBV19 and TRBJ1-1; 7 bases fit TRBD1. This receptor was identified in a human donor in good health (CMV status not recorded). Some clones in this sample may be carry-over from other donors' samples. The CDR3 reads CASSIAGGTVNTEAFF. In DNA, the CDR3 is TGTGCCAGTAGTATTGCTGGCGGGACAGTAAACACTGAAGCTTTCTTT.